This is a list of T cell receptor beta chains from one sample in a study of patients and donors after allogeneic stem cell transplantation. Using its own MiXCR run on the RT-PCR reads, TCRdb lists one record per CDR3 protein. The sample includes about 200,000 distinct CDR3 sequences, around two fifths of them seen just once. Material: blood, either unsorted or a sorted T cell fraction (not recorded which). The source of these receptors is a human donor who was either an allogeneic HSCT recipient or a stem cell or donor lymphocyte infusion donor (not recorded which). It is not recorded whose cells these are; they may come from a transplant donor. Each CDR3 is given with its conserved first and last residue. The D gene is left open where the match is weak. Not every row has a clone size; where given, it reads once, few, many or a size class.

>few|NA|TRBV20-1|TRBJ2-1
TGCAGTGCTAGTGACTCAGGCTCCTACAATGAGCAGTTCTTC
CSASDSGSYNEQFF
>NA|NA|TRBV4-3|TRBJ1-1
TGCGCCAGCAGCCAAGATGTCAGGGGTTACACTGAAGCTTTCTTT
CASSQDVRGYTEAFF
>NA|TRBD2|TRBV19|TRBJ2-5
TGTGCCAGTAGTATCAGCGGGAGGGGCCAAGAGACCCAGTACTTC
CASSISGRGQETQYF
>few|TRBD1|TRBV6-5|TRBJ2-7
TGTGCCAGCACAAACACCGCAATTAGGACAGGTGCGTCCTACGAGCAGTACTTC
CASTNTAIRTGASYEQYF
>NA|NA|TRBV24-1|TRBJ2-5
TGTGCCACCAGTGAAGCGGTTGGGGGGCTCGGAGAGACCCAGTACTTC
CATSEAVGGLGETQYF
>NA|TRBD1|TRBV6-5|TRBJ2-7
TGTGCCAGCAGTGGAACCGGGACAGGTGACTCCTACGAGCAGTACTTC
CASSGTGTGDSYEQYF
>few|TRBD1|TRBV12-3/TRBV12-4|TRBJ1-2
TGTGCCAGCAGTGAACAGGGGGCCTATGGCTACACCTTC
CASSEQGAYGYTF
>NA|TRBD1|TRBV29-1|TRBJ1-4
TGCAGCGTTGAATGGGACAGGGGAGAAAAACTGTTTTTT
CSVEWDRGEKLFF
>NA|NA|TRBV4-1|TRBJ2-1
TGCGCCAGCAGCCAGCTAGGGGGACTATACAATGAGCAGTTCTTC
CASSQLGGLYNEQFF
>few|TRBD1|TRBV18|TRBJ1-1
TGTGCCAGCTCACCGTGGACAGGCGAACTGAACACTGAAGCTTTCTTT
CASSPWTGELNTEAFF
>NA|TRBD1|TRBV2|TRBJ1-1
TGTGCCAACAGGGGGAACACTGAAGCTTTCTTT
CANRGNTEAFF
>NA|NA|TRBV6-2/TRBV6-3|TRBJ1-1
TGTGCCAGCAGTCGCCCCACGGGAGGGTTCACTGAAGCTTTCTTT
CASSRPTGGFTEAFF
>NA|TRBD2|TRBV6-5|TRBJ2-7
TGTGCCAGTGCGGGGGGAAACGAGCAGTACTTC
CASAGGNEQYF
>NA|NA|TRBV20-1|TRBJ1-1
TGCAGTGCTAGAGATGAGGGCATCGGCACTGAAGCTTTCTTT
CSARDEGIGTEAFF
>few|NA|TRBV7-9|TRBJ1-3
TGTGCCACCAACGTGGGGCCTAGTAGCTCTGGAAACACCATATATTTT
CATNVGPSSSGNTIYF
>few|TRBD1|TRBV5-4|TRBJ1-1
TGTGCCAGCAGCTTTCCAGGGGGTCTCAACACTGAAGCTTTCTTT
CASSFPGGLNTEAFF
>many|NA|TRBV20-1|TRBJ1-1
TGCAGTGCTGAGACGCCGCCGTCGTCTGCTTTCTTT
CSAETPPSSAFF
>NA|NA|TRBV2|TRBJ2-7
TGTGCCAGCAGGGAAGCCTACGAGCAGTACTTC
CASREAYEQYF
>NA|NA|TRBV19|TRBJ2-7
TGTGCCAGTAGACCCATGTCGGCCAGGTTCCAAAGGGAGCAGTACTTC
CASRPMSARFQREQYF
>few|NA|TRBV29-1|TRBJ2-6
TGCAGCGTTGAAATTTCTGGGGCCAACGTCCTGACTTTC
CSVEISGANVLTF
>few|TRBD1|TRBV29-1|TRBJ2-3
TGCAGCGTTGCAGGGGGCGAGGGGACAGATACGCAGTATTTT
CSVAGGEGTDTQYF
>few|NA|TRBV6-5|TRBJ1-1
TGTGCCAGCAGTTACTCTACTCCGGGACCAGTAAAAATTGAAGCTTTCTTT
CASSYSTPGPVKIEAFF
>NA|NA|TRBV7-6|TRBJ2-7
TGTGCCAGCAGCCCAGACGTCGGCTTTGCGGGCGAGCAGTACTTC
CASSPDVGFAGEQYF
>few|TRBD1|TRBV12-3/TRBV12-4|TRBJ2-5
TGTGCCAGCAGGTTGACAGGGACAGAGACCCAGTACTTC
CASRLTGTETQYF
>few|TRBD1|TRBV12-3/TRBV12-4|TRBJ1-2
TGTGCCAGCAGTTTAAGAGGGACAGGGGCGCCCGAATCGAAGGGCTACACCTTC
CASSLRGTGAPESKGYTF
>NA|NA|TRBV5-5|TRBJ2-6
TGTGCCAGCAGCGCTGAATCAGGGAATTCTGGGGCCAACGTCCTGACTTTC
CASSAESGNSGANVLTF